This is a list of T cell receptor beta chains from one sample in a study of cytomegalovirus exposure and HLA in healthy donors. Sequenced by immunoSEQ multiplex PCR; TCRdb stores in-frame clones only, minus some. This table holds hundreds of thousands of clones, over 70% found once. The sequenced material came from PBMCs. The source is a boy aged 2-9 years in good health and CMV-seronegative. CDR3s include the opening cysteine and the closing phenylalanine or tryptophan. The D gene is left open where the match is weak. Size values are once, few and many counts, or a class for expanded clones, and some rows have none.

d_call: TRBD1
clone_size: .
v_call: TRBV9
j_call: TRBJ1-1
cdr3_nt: TGTGCCAGCAGCGCGGGACAGGGGAACACTGAAGCTTTCTTT
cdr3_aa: CASSAGQGNTEAFF

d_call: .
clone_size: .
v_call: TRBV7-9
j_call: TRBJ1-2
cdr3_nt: TGTGCCAGCAGCCCGGACTGGTCTAACTATGGCTACACCTTC
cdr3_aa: CASSPDWSNYGYTF

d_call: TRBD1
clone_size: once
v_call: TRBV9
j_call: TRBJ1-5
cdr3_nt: TGTGCCAGCAGAACCGACAGGGGGGAAGTCAATCAGCCCCAGCATTTT
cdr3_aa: CASRTDRGEVNQPQHF

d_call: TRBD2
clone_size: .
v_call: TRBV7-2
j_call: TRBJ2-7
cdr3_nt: TGTGCCAGCAGCTTAGCGGATCGTCTAGCGGGCGTCTACGAGCAGTACTTC
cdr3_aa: CASSLADRLAGVYEQYF

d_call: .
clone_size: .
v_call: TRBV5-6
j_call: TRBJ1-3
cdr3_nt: TGTGCCAGCAGCCTGACAGGTGGCGATGGAAACACCATATATTTT
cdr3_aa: CASSLTGGDGNTIYF

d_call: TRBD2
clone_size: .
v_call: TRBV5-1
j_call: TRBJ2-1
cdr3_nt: TGCGCCAGCAGCCGCCGAGGGACTAGCGGGGTCTTTGGGAGCAATGAGCAGTTCTTC
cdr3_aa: CASSRRGTSGVFGSNEQFF

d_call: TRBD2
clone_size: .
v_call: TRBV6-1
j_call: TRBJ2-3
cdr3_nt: TGTGCCAGCAGTGAGGGACTAGCGACAGATACGCAGTATTTT
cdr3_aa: CASSEGLATDTQYF

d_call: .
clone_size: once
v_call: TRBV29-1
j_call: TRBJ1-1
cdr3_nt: TGCAGCGTTGAAGGAAGGGGATCGAACACTGAAGCTTTCTTT
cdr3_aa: CSVEGRGSNTEAFF

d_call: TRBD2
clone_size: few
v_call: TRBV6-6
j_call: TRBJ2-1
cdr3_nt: TGTGCCAGCAGGGGCGCGGGAGGAAAGGGCAATGAGCAGTTCTTC
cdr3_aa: CASRGAGGKGNEQFF

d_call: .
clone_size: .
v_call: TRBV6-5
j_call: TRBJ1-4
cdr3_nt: TGTGCCAGCAGCCCCGACCCGGGAGGGTATCAAAAACTGTTTTTT
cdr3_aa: CASSPDPGGYQKLFF

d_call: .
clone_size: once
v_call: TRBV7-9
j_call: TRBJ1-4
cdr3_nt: TGTTCCAGCAGGGAGTGGAGGGCGAATGAAAAACTGTTTTTT
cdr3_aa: CSSREWRANEKLFF

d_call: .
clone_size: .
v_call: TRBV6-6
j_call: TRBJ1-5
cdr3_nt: TGTGCCAGCAGCTTCCCGGGGGTGGGTCAGCCCCAGCATTTT
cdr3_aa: CASSFPGVGQPQHF

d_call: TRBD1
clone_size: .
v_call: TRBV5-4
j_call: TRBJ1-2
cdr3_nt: TGTGCCAGCACCCCGACAGGGGCCTATGGCTACACCTTC
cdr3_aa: CASTPTGAYGYTF

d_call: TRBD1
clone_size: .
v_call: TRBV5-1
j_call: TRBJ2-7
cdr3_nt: TGCGCCAGCAGCTTATGGCAGGGGGACGGCACCTACGAGCAGTACTTC
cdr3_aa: CASSLWQGDGTYEQYF

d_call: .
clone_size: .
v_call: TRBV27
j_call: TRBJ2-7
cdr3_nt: TGTGCCAGCAGTTCTGAACTCGGCGAGCAGTACTTC
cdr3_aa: CASSSELGEQYF

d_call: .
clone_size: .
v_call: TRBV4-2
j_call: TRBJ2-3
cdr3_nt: TGTGCCAGCAGCCAAGCAAACGAGGCAGATACGCAGTATTTT
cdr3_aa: CASSQANEADTQYF

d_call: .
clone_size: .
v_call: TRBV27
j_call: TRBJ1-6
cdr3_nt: TGTGCCAGCAGTAAAGCCCCCGAAGCCTATAATTCACCCCTCCACTTT
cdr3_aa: CASSKAPEAYNSPLHF

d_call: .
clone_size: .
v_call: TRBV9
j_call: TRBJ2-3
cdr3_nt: TGTGCCAGCAGCGTAGTCAGCGCAGATACGCAGTATTTT
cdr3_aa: CASSVVSADTQYF

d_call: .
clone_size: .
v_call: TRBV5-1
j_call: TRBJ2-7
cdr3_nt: TGCGCCAGCAGCTTTCCGGGGGGCGGAAACGAGCAGTACTTC
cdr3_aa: CASSFPGGGNEQYF

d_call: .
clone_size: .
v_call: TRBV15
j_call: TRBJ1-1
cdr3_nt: TGTGCCACCAGCAGAGATTTGGCCATGAACACTGAAGCTTTCTTT
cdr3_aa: CATSRDLAMNTEAFF

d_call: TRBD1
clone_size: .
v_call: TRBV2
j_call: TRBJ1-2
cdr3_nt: TGTGCCAGCAGCGCCGGGACAGGGATTTATGGCTACACCTTC
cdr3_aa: CASSAGTGIYGYTF

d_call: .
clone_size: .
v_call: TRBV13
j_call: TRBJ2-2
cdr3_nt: TGTGCCAGCCAAAGGGGGGGAGAAGGGACCGGGGAGCTGTTTTTT
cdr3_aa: CASQRGGEGTGELFF

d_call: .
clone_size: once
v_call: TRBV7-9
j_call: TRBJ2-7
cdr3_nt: TGTGCCAGCAGTCGACTCCTCTACGAGCAGTACTTC
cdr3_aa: CASSRLLYEQYF

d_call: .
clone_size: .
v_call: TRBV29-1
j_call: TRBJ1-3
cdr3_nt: TGCAGCGTTTTAGTTGGTCTGAACGAAAACACCATATATTTT
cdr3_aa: CSVLVGLNENTIYF

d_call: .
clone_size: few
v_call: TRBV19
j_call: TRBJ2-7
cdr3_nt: TGTGCCAGTAGTATTGGTTGGGGGGCCTACGAGCAGTACTTC
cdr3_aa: CASSIGWGAYEQYF

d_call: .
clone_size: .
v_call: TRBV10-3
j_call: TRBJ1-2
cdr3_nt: TGTGCCACCGGACAGTATGGCTACACCTTC
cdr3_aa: CATGQYGYTF

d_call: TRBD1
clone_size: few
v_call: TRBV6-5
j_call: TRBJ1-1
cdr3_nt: TGTGCCAGCACCACAGGGGGCTCTAACACTGAAGCTTTCTTT
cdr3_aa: CASTTGGSNTEAFF

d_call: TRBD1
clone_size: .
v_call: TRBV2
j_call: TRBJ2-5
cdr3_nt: TGTGCCAGCAGTGAAGATCTTGACAGGGCAAGGGAGCAGTACTTC
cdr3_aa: CASSEDLDRAREQYF

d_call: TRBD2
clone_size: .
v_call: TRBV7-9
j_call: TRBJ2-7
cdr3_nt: TGTTCCAGCAGCTTAGGGCTAGCGGATATCTACGAGCAGTACTTC
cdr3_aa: CSSSLGLADIYEQYF

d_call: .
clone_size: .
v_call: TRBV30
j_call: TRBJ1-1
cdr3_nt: TGTGCCTCAACCTCCCAGGGGCAGGGGAACACTGAAGCTTTCTTT
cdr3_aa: CASTSQGQGNTEAFF

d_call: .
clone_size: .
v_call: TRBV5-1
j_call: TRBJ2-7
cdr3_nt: TGCGCCAGCACCGACGCGGACTACGAGCAGTACTTC
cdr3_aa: CASTDADYEQYF

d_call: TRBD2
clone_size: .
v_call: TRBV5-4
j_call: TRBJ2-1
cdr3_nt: TGTGCCAGCAGCCTAGCGGGGGGGGGCAATGAGCAGTTCTTC
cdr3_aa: CASSLAGGGNEQFF

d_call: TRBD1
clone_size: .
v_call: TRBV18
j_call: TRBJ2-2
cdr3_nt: TGTGCCAGCTCACCACGGACAGGGTTTGACGGGGAGCTGTTTTTT
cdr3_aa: CASSPRTGFDGELFF

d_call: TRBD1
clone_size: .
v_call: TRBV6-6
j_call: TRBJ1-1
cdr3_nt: TGTGCCAGCAGTTACTCGAGAGGGCTCAGGGGGACTGAAGCTTTCTTT
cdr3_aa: CASSYSRGLRGTEAFF

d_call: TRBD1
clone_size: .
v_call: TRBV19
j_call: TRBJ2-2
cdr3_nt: TGTGCCAGTAGTAGTGACAGGGGGCGAGCCGGGGAGCTGTTTTTT
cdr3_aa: CASSSDRGRAGELFF

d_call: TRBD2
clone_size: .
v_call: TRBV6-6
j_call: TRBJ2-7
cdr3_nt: TGTGCCAGCAGTCTGGAAGCGGGGGGGCCTTACGAGCAGTACTTC
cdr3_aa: CASSLEAGGPYEQYF